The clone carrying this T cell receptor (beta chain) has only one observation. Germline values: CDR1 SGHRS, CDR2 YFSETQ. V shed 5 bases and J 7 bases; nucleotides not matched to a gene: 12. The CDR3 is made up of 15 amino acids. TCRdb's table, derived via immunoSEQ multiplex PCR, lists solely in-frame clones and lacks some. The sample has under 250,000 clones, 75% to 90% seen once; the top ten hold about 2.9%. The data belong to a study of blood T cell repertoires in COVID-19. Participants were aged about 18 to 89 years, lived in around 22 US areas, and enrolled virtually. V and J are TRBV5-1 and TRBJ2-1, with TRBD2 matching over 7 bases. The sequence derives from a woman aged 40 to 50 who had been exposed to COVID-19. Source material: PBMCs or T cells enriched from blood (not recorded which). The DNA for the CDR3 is TGCGCCAGCAGTCGAGTTACCGGGGGGTTTAATGAGCAGTTCTTC. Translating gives CASSRVTGGFNEQFF.